The sequence of this T cell receptor (beta chain) was determined in a study of T cells in Graves' hyperthyroidism and ophthalmopathy. TCR beta CDR3 regions were amplified from RNA transcripts. When the TCR CDR3 underwent first-round RT-PCR, the HTBI primer set was used. TCRdb recomputed calls from the multiplex PCR reads with MiXCR, one row per CDR3 protein. The table includes roughly 510,000 distinct CDR3 sequences, around 21% detected once. The germline CDR1 and CDR2 sequences are SNHLY and FYNNEI. This CDR3 contains 14 residues. V was cut by 0 bases and J by 5 bases, with 8 bases left in between. About this clonotype: No antigen is known for it.

Every diagnosis used clinical symptoms, serum thyroxine and TRAb, thyroid ultrasound and orbital computed tomography. Source material for PBMCs was less than 12 ml fresh peripheral blood. General study points: From stable hyperthyroidism, ophthalmopathy was separated by a 13 V-J model. Most expanded thyroid clonotypes above 0.001 recurred in blood.

Material for sequencing was blood. The chain couples TRBV2 to TRBJ1-5; D unclear. The TCR sequence derives from a man between 18 and 29 years old with Graves' hyperthyroidism. The CDR3 sequence is CASSEAQADQPQHF. CDR3 nucleotide sequence: TGTGCCAGCAGTGAAGCCCAGGCCGATCAGCCCCAGCATTTT.